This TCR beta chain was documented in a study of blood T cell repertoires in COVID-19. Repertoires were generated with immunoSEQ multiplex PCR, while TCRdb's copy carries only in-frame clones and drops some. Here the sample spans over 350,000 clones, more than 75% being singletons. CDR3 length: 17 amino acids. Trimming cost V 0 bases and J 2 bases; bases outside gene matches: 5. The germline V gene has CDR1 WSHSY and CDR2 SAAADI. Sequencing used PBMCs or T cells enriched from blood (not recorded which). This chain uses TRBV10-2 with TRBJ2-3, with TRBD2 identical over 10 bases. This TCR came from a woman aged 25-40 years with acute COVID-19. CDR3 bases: TGCGCCAGCAGTGAGTCGGCTCTAGCGGGAGACACAGATACGCAGTATTTT. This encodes CASSESALAGDTDTQYF.